The 2 T cell receptor beta chains presented below share a single source sample, sequenced in a study of cytomegalovirus exposure and HLA in healthy donors. It was with 60 Vbeta and 13 Jbeta primers that the PCR ran. Assay used: immunoSEQ multiplex PCR; TCRdb lists only in-frame clones, some missing. The sample records fewer than 200,000 clones, less than 85% being singletons. The sequenced sample was PBMCs. The receptors were sampled from a boy aged 10-17 years in good health and CMV-seronegative.

This chain connects TRBV21-1 to TRBJ1-5. TRBV21-1 is listed as a pseudogene. The CDR3 loop spans 13 amino acids. Written as DNA, the CDR3 is TGTGCCAGCAGCAAGGGGGGGGATCAGCCCCAGCATTTT. Its translation: CASSKGGDQPQHF.

V and J are TRBV5-1 and TRBJ2-7; TRBD1 agrees at 7 bases. The CDR3 extends over 14 amino acids. CDR1 SGHRS and CDR2 YFSETQ come from the germline V gene. Trimming took 0 bases from V and 4 from J; bases not matched to a gene: 4. The CDR3 loop is CASSLATGSYEQYF. DNA of the CDR3: TGCGCCAGCAGCTTGGCGACAGGGAGTTACGAGCAGTACTTC.